These 9 T cell receptor beta chains were all obtained from the same sample, sequenced in a study of cytomegalovirus exposure and HLA in healthy donors. The PCR contained 60 Vbeta and 13 Jbeta primers. TCRdb's table, derived via immunoSEQ multiplex PCR, lists solely in-frame clones and lacks some. The table lists about 100,000 clones, under 80% of them singletons. Sequencing used PBMCs. All receptors come from a man aged 40-49 years in good health and CMV-seropositive.

The chain couples TRBV2 to TRBJ2-4; 8 bases agree with TRBD1. In germline, CDR1 is SNHLY, CDR2 FYNNEI. This CDR3 region has 15 residues. V shed 6 bases and J 6 bases; nucleotides not matched to a gene: 10. CDR3 in amino acids: CASRGDRSPGNIQYF. In DNA, the CDR3 is TGTGCCAGCAGGGGGGACAGGTCACCGGGAAACATTCAGTACTTC.

This clone was seen a handful of times. This chain uses TRBV2 with TRBJ1-1; D is unclear. Trimming took 6 bases from V and 10 from J, leaving 21 bases between them. There are 14 residues in the CDR3. The germline V gene has CDR1 SNHLY and CDR2 FYNNEI. Written as DNA, the CDR3 is TGTGCCAGCAGACCCGAAGGCGGCATGCGGATAGCTTTCTTT. It encodes CASRPEGGMRIAFF.

Only one count was recorded for this clone. The chain recombines TRBV7-2 with TRBJ2-5; D possibly corresponds to TRBD1 (5 bases). V shed 6 bases and J shed 5 bases, with 16 bases lying between them. CDR1 is SGHTA and CDR2 is FQGNSA in the germline V gene. The CDR3 runs 14 residues. CDR3 bases: TGTGCCAGCAGTCGTTCCAGGGTACAGGAGACCCAGTACTTC. It codes for CASSRSRVQETQYF.

The V and J genes are TRBV7-9 and TRBJ2-5, with 11 positions matching TRBD2. Unmatched junction bases numbered 6, after V lost 5 bases and J lost 1 base. This CDR3 comprises 16 residues. CDR1 and CDR2 from the germline V gene are SEHNR and FQNEAQ (reference sequence). CDR3 sequence: CASSPGLAGGQETQYF. As DNA, the CDR3 is TGTGCCAGCAGCCCAGGCCTAGCGGGGGGCCAAGAGACCCAGTACTTC.

V and J are TRBV6-4 and TRBJ2-3; 13 bases fit TRBD2. Germline CDR1 reads MRHNA; CDR2 reads SNTAGT. This CDR3 is 16 amino acids long. Trimming removed 6 bases from V and 0 bases from J; junction bases left unmatched: 3. As DNA, the CDR3 is TGTGCCAGCAGGGGGACTAGCGGGGAAAGCACAGATACGCAGTATTTT. It encodes CASRGTSGESTDTQYF.

The rearrangement uses TRBV5-1 and TRBJ1-2; 7 bases match TRBD1. The CDR3 is 14 residues long. Germline CDR1 is SGHRS and CDR2 is YFSETQ. With V trimmed by 2 bases and J by 4 bases, 5 bases remained unmatched. The CDR3 reads CASSFSTGTYGYTF. Here the CDR3 DNA reads TGCGCCAGCAGCTTTTCGACAGGGACCTATGGCTACACCTTC.

This chain uses TRBV4-1 with TRBJ2-3, with a possible D match to TRBD2 (7 bases). CDR3 length equals 14 residues. In germline, CDR1 is MGHRA, CDR2 YSYEKL. With 2 bases removed from V and 11 bases from J, the gap between germline ends came to 17 bases. The CDR3 nucleotides read TGCGCCAGCAGCCAACCGACTAGCAGGGGCGAGCAGTATTTT. This gives the protein CASSQPTSRGEQYF.

The V and J genes are TRBV4-1 and TRBJ2-7; TRBD1 might be the D (5 bases). The CDR3 has 15 amino acids. V lost 4 bases to trimming and J lost 2 bases, with 15 bases between them. Germline assignment: CDR1 MGHRA and CDR2 YSYEKL. The CDR3 loop is CASSRVPDRAYEQYF. CDR3 bases: TGCGCCAGCAGCCGCGTCCCTGACAGAGCCTACGAGCAGTACTTC.

The V and J genes are TRBV11-2 and TRBJ2-1; D is perhaps TRBD2 (5 bases). Trimming left V 4 bases short and J 9 bases short, with 10 bases between. Germline-derived CDR1 and CDR2 are SGHAT and FQNNGV. The CDR3 contains 12 residues. CDR3 DNA sequence: TGTGCCAGCAGCTATGCCGAGGGTGAGCAGTTCTTC. Translated: CASSYAEGEQFF.